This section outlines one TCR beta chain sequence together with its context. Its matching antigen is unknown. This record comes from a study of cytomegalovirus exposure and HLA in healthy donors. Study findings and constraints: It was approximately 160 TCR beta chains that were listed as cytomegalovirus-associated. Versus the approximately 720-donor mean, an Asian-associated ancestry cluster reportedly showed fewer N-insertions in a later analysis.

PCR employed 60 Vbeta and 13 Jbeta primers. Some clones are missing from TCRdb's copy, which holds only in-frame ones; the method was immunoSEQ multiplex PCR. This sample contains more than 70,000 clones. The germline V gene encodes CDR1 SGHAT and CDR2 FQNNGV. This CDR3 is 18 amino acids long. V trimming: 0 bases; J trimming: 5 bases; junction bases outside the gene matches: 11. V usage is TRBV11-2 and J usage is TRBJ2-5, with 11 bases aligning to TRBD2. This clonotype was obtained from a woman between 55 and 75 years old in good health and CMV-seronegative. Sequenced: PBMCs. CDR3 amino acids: CASSLDHPSGRRRETQYF. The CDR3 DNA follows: TGTGCCAGCAGCTTAGATCATCCTAGCGGGAGGCGGCGGGAGACCCAGTACTTC.